These T cell receptor beta chains were read from a single sample in a study of T cell repertoires in cytomegalovirus infection. TCRdb reanalysed the reads using MiXCR and keeps one entry per CDR3 protein. The sample contains 200,000 to 300,000 distinct CDR3 sequences, approximately 9% of which appear only once. The sequencing sample was made of PBMCs. These receptors were taken from a human donor in good health (CMV status not recorded). Some clones in this sample may be carry-over from other donors' samples. Each CDR3 is given with its conserved first and last residue. Each record gives: J gene, clone size, D gene, V gene, CDR3 DNA, CDR3 protein. D genes are given only for firm matches. Expanded clones are given a class, and other clones once, few, many or no size at all.

TRBJ2-3 many NA TRBV6-5 TGTGCCAGCAGTTACTCCGGGTCCATGGATACGCAGTATTTT CASSYSGSMDTQYF
TRBJ2-3 NA TRBD2 TRBV5-1 TGCGCCAGCATCCCGACTAGCGGAGTTAGCACAGATACGCAGTATTTT CASIPTSGVSTDTQYF
TRBJ2-7 NA TRBD2 TRBV20-1 TGCAGTGCTACTAGCGGGGGGGAATTGTACGAGCAGTACTTC CSATSGGELYEQYF
TRBJ1-1 few TRBD1 TRBV27 TGTGCCAGCAGTTTCCTAACCGGGACAGGGCTCACTGAAGCTTTCTTT CASSFLTGTGLTEAFF
TRBJ1-4 many NA TRBV19 TGTGCCAGTAGTATTGTAGGAGCAACTAATGAAAAACTGTTTTTT CASSIVGATNEKLFF
TRBJ2-3 many NA TRBV7-2 TGTGCCAGCAGCTTAGATAGGACTAGCACAGATACGCAGTATTTT CASSLDRTSTDTQYF
TRBJ1-4 many NA TRBV7-2 TGTGCCAGCAGCTGGTCGTCAGCAACTAATGAAAAACTGTTTTTT CASSWSSATNEKLFF
TRBJ1-1 NA NA TRBV19 TGTGCCAGTAGTCCGGAGGGGTCTGAGACTGAAGCTTTCTTT CASSPEGSETEAFF
TRBJ1-2 NA NA TRBV20-1 TGCAGTGCTAGAGCCAGTTCCGTTGGCTACACCTTC CSARASSVGYTF
TRBJ1-5 many NA TRBV7-2 TGTGCCAGCAGCTCCGATGGGGAGCCCCAGCATTTT CASSSDGEPQHF
TRBJ2-2 many TRBD2 TRBV7-8 TGTGCCAGCACAGGACTAGCGGGGACCCTGAACACCGGGGAGCTGTTTTTT CASTGLAGTLNTGELFF
TRBJ1-6 many NA TRBV4-1 TGCGCCAGCAGCCAAGCGGAGGGCATGAGAAATTCACCCCTCCACTTT CASSQAEGMRNSPLHF
TRBJ2-5 NA NA TRBV7-7 TGTGCTAGCAGCTTAGCCGGCCCGGGACTTCAAGAGACCCAGTACTTC CASSLAGPGLQETQYF
TRBJ1-1 many NA TRBV12-3/TRBV12-4 TGTGCCAGCAGTTTTTCCCAACAGACCGAAGCTTTCTTT CASSFSQQTEAFF
TRBJ1-5 many TRBD1 TRBV28 TGTGCCACACAGGGGGCAAATCAGCCCCAGCATTTT CATQGANQPQHF
TRBJ1-1 many TRBD1 TRBV28 TGTGCCAGCAGTTTAATGAGGACAGGGGGTGAAGCTTTCTTT CASSLMRTGGEAFF
TRBJ2-4 few NA TRBV11-2 TGTGCCAGCAGCTTATTGGAGGGTCCGCGGTACTTC CASSLLEGPRYF
TRBJ1-1 many NA TRBV14 TGTGCCAGCAGCCCATTTCAGGGGAACACTGAAGCTTTCTTT CASSPFQGNTEAFF
TRBJ2-1 many TRBD2 TRBV7-3 TGTGCCAGCAGCTTAATCGCTAGCGGGGGTTCCTACAATGAGCAGTTCTTC CASSLIASGGSYNEQFF
TRBJ1-1 few TRBD1 TRBV7-9 TGTGCCAGCAGCTGGGGACAGGGGGGGACTGAAGCTTTCTTT CASSWGQGGTEAFF
TRBJ2-2 many TRBD2 TRBV7-2 TGTGCCAGCAGCCCAAGCGGGGGGTCGAACACCGGGGAGCTGTTTTTT CASSPSGGSNTGELFF
TRBJ2-5 many NA TRBV7-2 TGTGCCAGCAGCTTAAGCATAAGGGAGACCCAGTACTTC CASSLSIRETQYF
TRBJ1-1 NA TRBD1 TRBV7-9 TGTGCCAGCAGCTCCCAGGGGGCGGCTACTGAAGCTCTCTTT CASSSQGAATEALF
TRBJ1-1 NA NA TRBV5-1 TGCGCCAGCAGCTCCACATACCAAACCGACAGGTTGAACACTGAAGCTTTCTTT CASSSTYQTDRLNTEAFF
TRBJ2-3 many TRBD2 TRBV7-2 TGTGCCAGCAGCCCCCGGGCCCTAGCGGGGGGGCCAAGAGATACGCAGTATTTT CASSPRALAGGPRDTQYF
TRBJ1-1 many NA TRBV28 TGTGCCAGCAGCCCGTGGGGGGGTAGGGCTTTCTTT CASSPWGGRAFF
TRBJ1-5 many TRBD1 TRBV7-2 TGTGCCAGCAGCTCCGGGACAGCATGGCAACAGCCCCAGCATTTT CASSSGTAWQQPQHF
TRBJ1-5 many NA TRBV4-1 TGCGCCAGCAGCCAAGACGTTTTGGACCACTATCAGCCCCAGCATTTT CASSQDVLDHYQPQHF
TRBJ1-4 many NA TRBV20-1 TGCAGTGTGGGACACCACCCCCCTAATGAAAAACTGTTTTTT CSVGHHPPNEKLFF
TRBJ2-7 NA NA TRBV20-1 TGCAGTGCTCTCCCCCCGGCGGCCAGCTCCTACGAGCAGTACTTC CSALPPAASSYEQYF
TRBJ2-2 NA NA TRBV20-1 TGCAGTGCTAGAGATACCCCGAACACCGGGGAGCTGTTTTTT CSARDTPNTGELFF
TRBJ2-5 many NA TRBV5-4 TGTGCCAGCAGCTGGGCCTCGGGTCAAGAGACCCAGTACTTC CASSWASGQETQYF
TRBJ2-5 few NA TRBV20-1 TGCAGTGCTAGAGCTGATGAAGAGACCCAGTACTTC CSARADEETQYF